A selection of T cell receptor beta chains follows, all from one sample in a study of neurological immune-mediated disorders. TCRdb re-analysed the 5' RACE reads in MiXCR, keeping a single row per CDR3 protein. The sample consists of over 60,000 distinct CDR3 sequences, approximately 4.6% of them appearing once. Sequencing used PBMCs. Receptors originate from a woman in her 70s with multiple sclerosis. CDR3s include the opening cysteine and the closing phenylalanine or tryptophan. D genes are given only for firm matches. Where a row states a size, it is once, few, many or the class of an expanded clone; other rows omit it.

CDR3 length: 14
D gene: NA
J gene: TRBJ2-1
clone size: many
V gene: TRBV5-1
CDR3 DNA: TGCGCCAGCAGCTTGGAGGCCGTCCCCAGTGAGCAGTTCTTC
CDR3 protein: CASSLEAVPSEQFF

CDR3 length: 15
D gene: NA
J gene: TRBJ1-1
clone size: many
V gene: TRBV6-5
CDR3 DNA: TGTGCCAGCAGTTACTCAGGTCGGACAGCTTCTTTGGCTTTCTTT
CDR3 protein: CASSYSGRTASLAFF

CDR3 length: 13
D gene: NA
J gene: TRBJ1-5
clone size: NA
V gene: TRBV2
CDR3 DNA: TGTGCCAGCAGTGGAGGTTCTTGGCAGCCCCAGCATTTT
CDR3 protein: CASSGGSWQPQHF

CDR3 length: 14
D gene: NA
J gene: TRBJ2-3
clone size: many
V gene: TRBV5-8
CDR3 DNA: TGTGCCAGCAGCTTGGGCCCTGGCACAGATACGCAGTATTTT
CDR3 protein: CASSLGPGTDTQYF

CDR3 length: 15
D gene: NA
J gene: TRBJ2-5
clone size: many
V gene: TRBV15
CDR3 DNA: TGTGCCACCAGCAGAGATGAGAGGGGGGGGGAGACCCAGTACTTC
CDR3 protein: CATSRDERGGETQYF

CDR3 length: 14
D gene: NA
J gene: TRBJ2-1
clone size: NA
V gene: TRBV20-1
CDR3 DNA: TGCAGTGCTCCGGGACCGACCTCCTACAATGAGCAGTTCTTC
CDR3 protein: CSAPGPTSYNEQFF

CDR3 length: 12
D gene: NA
J gene: TRBJ1-6
clone size: few
V gene: TRBV20-1
CDR3 DNA: TGCAGTGCTAGGGATAGACTTTCACCCCTCCACTTT
CDR3 protein: CSARDRLSPLHF

CDR3 length: 15
D gene: NA
J gene: TRBJ2-1
clone size: medium-sized
V gene: TRBV7-6
CDR3 DNA: TGTGCCAGCAGCCATAGAGACGTCTCCTACAATGAGCAGTTCTTC
CDR3 protein: CASSHRDVSYNEQFF

CDR3 length: 13
D gene: NA
J gene: TRBJ2-1
clone size: NA
V gene: TRBV6-4
CDR3 DNA: TGTGCCAGCAGTGACTCCGACCCCAATGAGCAGTTCTTC
CDR3 protein: CASSDSDPNEQFF

CDR3 length: 15
D gene: TRBD1
J gene: TRBJ2-5
clone size: few
V gene: TRBV20-1
CDR3 DNA: TGCAGTGCTAGACCCCGGACAGGTATCCAAGAGACCCAGTACTTC
CDR3 protein: CSARPRTGIQETQYF

CDR3 length: 14
D gene: NA
J gene: TRBJ2-5
clone size: many
V gene: TRBV7-9
CDR3 DNA: TGTGCCAGCAGCACTTGGACTTTACAAGAGACCCAGTACTTC
CDR3 protein: CASSTWTLQETQYF

CDR3 length: 15
D gene: TRBD2
J gene: TRBJ2-7
clone size: many
V gene: TRBV7-9
CDR3 DNA: TGTGCCAGCAGCGATCCCCCCAGCGGGAGGTACGAGCAGTACTTC
CDR3 protein: CASSDPPSGRYEQYF

CDR3 length: 13
D gene: NA
J gene: TRBJ1-5
clone size: few
V gene: TRBV25-1
CDR3 DNA: TGTGCCAGCAGTGAATACAGCAATCAGCCCCAGCATTTT
CDR3 protein: CASSEYSNQPQHF

CDR3 length: 20
D gene: TRBD1
J gene: TRBJ1-1
clone size: many
V gene: TRBV5-1
CDR3 DNA: TGCGCCAGCAGCTTGGGGCTAGGGGGCCGTTATCGCCCGATGAACACTGAAGCTTTCTTT
CDR3 protein: CASSLGLGGRYRPMNTEAFF

CDR3 length: 15
D gene: TRBD2
J gene: TRBJ2-3
clone size: many
V gene: TRBV20-1
CDR3 DNA: TGCAGTGCTACATCGACTAGCGGGAAGGCAGATACGCAGTATTTT
CDR3 protein: CSATSTSGKADTQYF

CDR3 length: 17
D gene: TRBD1
J gene: TRBJ1-2
clone size: many
V gene: TRBV3-1
CDR3 DNA: TGTGCCAGCAGCCTTTGGACAGGGGGAAGAACTAACTATGGCTACACCTTC
CDR3 protein: CASSLWTGGRTNYGYTF

CDR3 length: 13
D gene: NA
J gene: TRBJ1-3
clone size: many
V gene: TRBV10-1
CDR3 DNA: TGCGCCAGCAGTCGGGGCTCTGGAAACACCATATATTTT
CDR3 protein: CASSRGSGNTIYF

CDR3 length: 15
D gene: TRBD1
J gene: TRBJ2-1
clone size: many
V gene: TRBV15
CDR3 DNA: TGTGCCACCAGCAGAGTTCAGGGGGCCTCAAATGAGCAGTTCTTC
CDR3 protein: CATSRVQGASNEQFF

CDR3 length: 15
D gene: TRBD1
J gene: TRBJ2-7
clone size: few
V gene: TRBV7-9
CDR3 DNA: TGTGCCAGCAGCTTATTGGGACAGGGACCCTACGAGCAGTACTTC
CDR3 protein: CASSLLGQGPYEQYF

CDR3 length: 16
D gene: NA
J gene: TRBJ2-5
clone size: many
V gene: TRBV4-3
CDR3 DNA: TGCGCCAGCAGCCAACTCCCTAGCGCCCTCCAAGAGACCCAGTACTTC
CDR3 protein: CASSQLPSALQETQYF

CDR3 length: 14
D gene: TRBD1
J gene: TRBJ2-2
clone size: many
V gene: TRBV6-2/TRBV6-3
CDR3 DNA: TGTGCCAGCAGTTACGCTACAGGGGCCGGGGAGCTGTTTTTT
CDR3 protein: CASSYATGAGELFF

CDR3 length: 16
D gene: TRBD2
J gene: TRBJ2-1
clone size: few
V gene: TRBV7-3
CDR3 DNA: TGTGCCAGCAGCCAGGCGGGGGGCCCCTCCTACAATGAGCAGTTCTTC
CDR3 protein: CASSQAGGPSYNEQFF

CDR3 length: 15
D gene: NA
J gene: TRBJ2-1
clone size: many
V gene: TRBV29-1
CDR3 DNA: TGCAGCGTTGAAGAAATCGTTCGGGCCTACAATGAGCAGTTCTTC
CDR3 protein: CSVEEIVRAYNEQFF

CDR3 length: 16
D gene: TRBD2
J gene: TRBJ2-5
clone size: many
V gene: TRBV3-1
CDR3 DNA: TGTGCCAGCAGCCGGGGACTAGCGGGACTCGCCGAGACCCAGTACTTC
CDR3 protein: CASSRGLAGLAETQYF

CDR3 length: 15
D gene: TRBD1
J gene: TRBJ2-7
clone size: many
V gene: TRBV15
CDR3 DNA: TGTGCCACCAGCAGGGGGACAGGGGGCTCCTACGAGCAGTACTTC
CDR3 protein: CATSRGTGGSYEQYF

CDR3 length: 15
D gene: NA
J gene: TRBJ1-1
clone size: many
V gene: TRBV15
CDR3 DNA: TGTGCCACCAGCAGGCACGTGAATATGAACACTGAAGCTTTCTTT
CDR3 protein: CATSRHVNMNTEAFF

CDR3 length: 15
D gene: TRBD2
J gene: TRBJ2-7
clone size: many
V gene: TRBV11-2
CDR3 DNA: TGTGCCAGCAGCTTAGTGGGCGGGAGGGCCGAAGAGCAGTACTTC
CDR3 protein: CASSLVGGRAEEQYF

CDR3 length: 13
D gene: NA
J gene: TRBJ1-1
clone size: many
V gene: TRBV7-6
CDR3 DNA: TGTGCCAGCAGCTCGGGGGGGGGCACTGAAGCTTTCTTT
CDR3 protein: CASSSGGGTEAFF

CDR3 length: 14
D gene: TRBD1
J gene: TRBJ1-4
clone size: many
V gene: TRBV18
CDR3 DNA: TGTGCCAGCTCACCGACAGGGACGGAAGAAAAACTGTTTTTT
CDR3 protein: CASSPTGTEEKLFF

CDR3 length: 13
D gene: NA
J gene: TRBJ2-1
clone size: many
V gene: TRBV20-1
CDR3 DNA: TGCAGTGCTAGAGCACCCTCGCCAAATGAGCAGTTCTTC
CDR3 protein: CSARAPSPNEQFF

CDR3 length: 17
D gene: TRBD1
J gene: TRBJ1-5
clone size: many
V gene: TRBV5-1
CDR3 DNA: TGCGCCAGCAGCTTGGGGGGGACAGGGAGTGTGGATCAGCCCCAGCATTTT
CDR3 protein: CASSLGGTGSVDQPQHF

CDR3 length: 14
D gene: NA
J gene: TRBJ2-7
clone size: many
V gene: TRBV7-6
CDR3 DNA: TGTGCCAGCAGCTCCCTGACAGGTACCTACGAGCAGTACTTC
CDR3 protein: CASSSLTGTYEQYF

CDR3 length: 17
D gene: NA
J gene: TRBJ1-5
clone size: few
V gene: TRBV20-1
CDR3 DNA: TGCAGTGCCTTGGAGTTCCGGCAGGCTTATAGCAATCAGCCCCAGCATTTT
CDR3 protein: CSALEFRQAYSNQPQHF

CDR3 length: 18
D gene: TRBD2
J gene: TRBJ2-7
clone size: NA
V gene: TRBV4-3
CDR3 DNA: TGCGCCAGCAGCCAAGATTCCGTGACTAGCGGAGCGTCTAACGAGCAGTACTTC
CDR3 protein: CASSQDSVTSGASNEQYF

CDR3 length: 18
D gene: TRBD2
J gene: TRBJ2-7
clone size: many
V gene: TRBV3-1
CDR3 DNA: TGTGCCAGCAGCCAAGATACTAAGTTTGGGGACTACTCCTACGAGCAGTACTTC
CDR3 protein: CASSQDTKFGDYSYEQYF

CDR3 length: 13
D gene: NA
J gene: TRBJ2-2
clone size: many
V gene: TRBV12-3/TRBV12-4
CDR3 DNA: TGTGCCGGAAAGGGGGTCGACACCGGGGAGCTGTTTTTT
CDR3 protein: CAGKGVDTGELFF

CDR3 length: 15
D gene: NA
J gene: TRBJ1-4
clone size: many
V gene: TRBV7-6
CDR3 DNA: TGTGCCAGCAGCTTAGCGGGCGGAACTAATGAAAAACTGTTTTTT
CDR3 protein: CASSLAGGTNEKLFF

CDR3 length: 14
D gene: TRBD2
J gene: TRBJ2-7
clone size: many
V gene: TRBV15
CDR3 DNA: TGTGCCACCAGCAATAGCGGGATCTCCTACGAGCAGTACTTC
CDR3 protein: CATSNSGISYEQYF

CDR3 length: 15
D gene: NA
J gene: TRBJ1-2
clone size: many
V gene: TRBV3-1
CDR3 DNA: TGTGCCAGCAGCCAAGAAGGATTATCTAACTATGGCTACACCTTC
CDR3 protein: CASSQEGLSNYGYTF

CDR3 length: 15
D gene: NA
J gene: TRBJ1-1
clone size: many
V gene: TRBV7-2
CDR3 DNA: TGTGCCAGCAGCCACCGGACAGTCGGGATGAGTGAAGCTTTCTTT
CDR3 protein: CASSHRTVGMSEAFF

CDR3 length: 16
D gene: TRBD2
J gene: TRBJ2-2
clone size: many
V gene: TRBV20-1
CDR3 DNA: TGCAGTGCTAGAGACGGCGGGAGGGGGCGGGTCGGGGAGCTGTTTTTT
CDR3 protein: CSARDGGRGRVGELFF

CDR3 length: 17
D gene: NA
J gene: TRBJ1-6
clone size: few
V gene: TRBV4-3
CDR3 DNA: TGCGCCAGCAGCCAAGATTCAGGGATGTCCTATAATTCACCCCTCCACTTT
CDR3 protein: CASSQDSGMSYNSPLHF